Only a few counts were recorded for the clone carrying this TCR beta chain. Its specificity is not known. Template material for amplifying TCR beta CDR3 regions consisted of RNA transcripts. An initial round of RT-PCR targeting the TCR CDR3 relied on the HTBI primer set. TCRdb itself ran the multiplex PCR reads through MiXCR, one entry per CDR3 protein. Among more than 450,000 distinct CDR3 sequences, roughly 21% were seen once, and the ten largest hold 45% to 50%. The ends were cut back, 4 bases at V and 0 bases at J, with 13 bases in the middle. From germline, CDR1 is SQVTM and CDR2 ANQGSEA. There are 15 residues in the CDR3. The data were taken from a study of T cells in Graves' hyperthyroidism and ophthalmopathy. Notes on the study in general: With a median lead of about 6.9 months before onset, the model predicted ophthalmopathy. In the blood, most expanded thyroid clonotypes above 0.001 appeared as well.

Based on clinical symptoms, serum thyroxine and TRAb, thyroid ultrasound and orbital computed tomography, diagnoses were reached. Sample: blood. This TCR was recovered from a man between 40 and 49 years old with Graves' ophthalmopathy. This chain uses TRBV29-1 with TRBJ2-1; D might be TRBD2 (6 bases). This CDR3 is CSVGRLGSSYNEQFF. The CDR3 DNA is TGCAGCGTTGGAAGACTAGGCAGCTCCTACAATGAGCAGTTCTTC.